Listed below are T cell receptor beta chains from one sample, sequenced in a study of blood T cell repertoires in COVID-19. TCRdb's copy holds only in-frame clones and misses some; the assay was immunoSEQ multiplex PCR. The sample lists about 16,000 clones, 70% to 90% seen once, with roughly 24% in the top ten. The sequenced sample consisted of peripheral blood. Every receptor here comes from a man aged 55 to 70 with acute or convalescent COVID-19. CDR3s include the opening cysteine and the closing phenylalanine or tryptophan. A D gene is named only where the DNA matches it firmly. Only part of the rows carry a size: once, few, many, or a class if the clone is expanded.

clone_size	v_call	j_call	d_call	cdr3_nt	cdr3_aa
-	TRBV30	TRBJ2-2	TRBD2	TGTGCCTGGAGTGTAGTTCGGCGTATTAGCGGGTACACCGGGGAGCTGTTTTTT	CAWSVVRRISGYTGELFF
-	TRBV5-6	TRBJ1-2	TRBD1	TGTGCCAGCAGCGACGGACAGGGAAATTATGGCTACACCTTC	CASSDGQGNYGYTF
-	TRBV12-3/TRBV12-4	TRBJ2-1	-	TGTGCCAGCAGCGTGGCCGCTTATGAGCAGTTCTTC	CASSVAAYEQFF
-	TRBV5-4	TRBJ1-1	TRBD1	TGTGCCAGCAGCTTGGGAGACAGGGTGGACACTGAAGCTTTCTTT	CASSLGDRVDTEAFF
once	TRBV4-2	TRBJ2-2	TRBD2	TGTGCCAGCAGCCTCGGACTAGCGGGAGTCACCGGGGAGCTGTTTTTT	CASSLGLAGVTGELFF
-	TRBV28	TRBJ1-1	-	TGTGCCAGCGGACCGGGATTCACTGAAGCTTTCTTT	CASGPGFTEAFF
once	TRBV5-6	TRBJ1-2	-	TGTGCCAGCAGCCCCATCTATCGCGATGGCTACACCTTC	CASSPIYRDGYTF
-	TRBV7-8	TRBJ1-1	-	TGTGCCAGCAGCTGGCGGCAAAACGTAGGCAGCTCGAACACTGAAGCTTTCTTT	CASSWRQNVGSSNTEAFF
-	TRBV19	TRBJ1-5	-	TGTGCCAGTGGGGGGTCCCGGTCAGGTAATCAGCCCCAGCATTTT	CASGGSRSGNQPQHF
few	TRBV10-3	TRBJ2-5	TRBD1	TGTGCCATCAGTGATACCGGGACAGTACAAGAGACCCAGTACTTC	CAISDTGTVQETQYF
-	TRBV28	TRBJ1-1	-	TGTGCCAGCAGCTTGGACAGCGTAATCACTGAAGCTTTCTTT	CASSLDSVITEAFF
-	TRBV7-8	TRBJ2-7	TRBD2	TGTGCCAGCAGCTTAAGATCAGGAGCGGGAGCCTCCTACGAGCAGTACTTC	CASSLRSGAGASYEQYF
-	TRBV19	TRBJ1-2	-	TGTGCCAGTAGTATAAAGGGGGATACTGGCTACACCTTC	CASSIKGDTGYTF
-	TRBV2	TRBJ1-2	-	TGTGCCAGCACCCCCAGGGGCCTCGGCTACACCTTC	CASTPRGLGYTF
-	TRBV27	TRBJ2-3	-	TGTGCCAGCAGTTTTGTTAGTCGCGCAGATACGCAGTATTTT	CASSFVSRADTQYF
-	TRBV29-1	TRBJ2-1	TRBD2	TGCAGCACCTTGGGGGGGGTCGGCCGGGTTGGGCTAACCTACAATGAGCAGTTCTTC	CSTLGGVGRVGLTYNEQFF
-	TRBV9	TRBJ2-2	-	TGTGCCAGCAGCGTACGGGATACGGGCGGGGAGCTGTTTTTT	CASSVRDTGGELFF
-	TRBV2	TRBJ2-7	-	TGTGCCAGCAGTGAACAGGGAGGCTCCTACGAGCAGTACTTC	CASSEQGGSYEQYF
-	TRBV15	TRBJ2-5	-	TGTGCCACCAGCAGAGAACGACTCCAAGAGACCCAGTACTTC	CATSRERLQETQYF
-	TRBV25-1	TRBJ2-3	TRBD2	TGTGCCAGCAGTGGGGAGGTGACTAGCGGGATTACAGATACGCAGTATTTT	CASSGEVTSGITDTQYF
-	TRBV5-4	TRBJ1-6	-	TGTGCCAGCAGCTTGCGGGGATATAATTCACCCCTCCACTTT	CASSLRGYNSPLHF
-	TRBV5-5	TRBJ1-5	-	TGTGCCAGCAGCTCGAGTCCCGATAATAGCAATCAGCCCCAGCATTTT	CASSSSPDNSNQPQHF
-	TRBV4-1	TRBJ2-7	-	TGCGCCAGCTCCTCCCAGTCCTACGAGCAGTACTTC	CASSSQSYEQYF
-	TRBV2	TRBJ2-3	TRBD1	TGTGCCAGCGGGGGACAGGACGGGGATACGCAGTATTTT	CASGGQDGDTQYF
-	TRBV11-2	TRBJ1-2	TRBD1	TGTGCCAGCAGCTCCGTCGGGACAGTTTTCACCTTC	CASSSVGTVFTF
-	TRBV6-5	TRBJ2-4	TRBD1	TGTGCCAGCAGTACAAGGACAGGGGGGACGGACATTCAGTACTTC	CASSTRTGGTDIQYF
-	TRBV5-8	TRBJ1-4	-	TGTGCCAGCAGCTCGATGCAGGTCCTAAATGAAAAACTGTTTTTT	CASSSMQVLNEKLFF
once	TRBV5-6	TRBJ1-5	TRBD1	TGTGCCAGCAGTCCGCGGACAGGGAGGAATCAGCCCCAGCATTTT	CASSPRTGRNQPQHF
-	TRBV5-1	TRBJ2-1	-	TGCGCCAGCAGCTTTCAGGGTACCAGCTCCTACAATGAGCAGTTCTTC	CASSFQGTSSYNEQFF
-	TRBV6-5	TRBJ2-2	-	TGTGCCAGCAGCTTGAACTTTAACACCGGGGAGCTGTTTTTT	CASSLNFNTGELFF
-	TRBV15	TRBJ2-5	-	TGTGCCACCAGCAGAGATCTTATAGCGGGGGGACAGGGGGCCCAGTACTTC	CATSRDLIAGGQGAQYF
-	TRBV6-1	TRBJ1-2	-	TGTGCCAGCAGTGAAGCGCAGGGGTTCTATGGCTACACCTTC	CASSEAQGFYGYTF
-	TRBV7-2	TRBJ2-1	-	TGTGCCAGCAGCTTAGGTCGGGACTCCTACAATGAGCAGTTCTTC	CASSLGRDSYNEQFF
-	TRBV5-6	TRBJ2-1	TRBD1	TGTGCCAGCAGCTTGGGGACAGGGGGCGGTGAGCAGTTCTTC	CASSLGTGGGEQFF
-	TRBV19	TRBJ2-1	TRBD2	TGTGCCAGTAGTAGCGGGAGCACTGCCTACAATGAGCAGTTCTTC	CASSSGSTAYNEQFF
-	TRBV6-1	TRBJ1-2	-	TGTGCCAGCAGTGAATCAATACAGGGACGGTATGGCTACACCTTC	CASSESIQGRYGYTF
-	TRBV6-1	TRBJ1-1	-	TGTGCCAGCAGTGAATGGCAGTTGAACACTGAAGCTTTCTTT	CASSEWQLNTEAFF
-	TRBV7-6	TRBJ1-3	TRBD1	TGTGCCAGCAGCTTAGGAGGGACTTACAGGGGGCAAGGAAACACCATATATTTT	CASSLGGTYRGQGNTIYF
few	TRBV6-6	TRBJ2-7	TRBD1	TGTGCCACCCGGACAGGGTACAACGAGCAGTACTTC	CATRTGYNEQYF
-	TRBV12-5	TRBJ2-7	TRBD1	TGTGCTAGTGGTACAGGACAGGGATCCTACGAGCAGTACTTC	CASGTGQGSYEQYF
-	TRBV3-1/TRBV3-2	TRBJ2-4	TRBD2	TGTGCCAGCAGCTCCGGACTAGCGGTGTCAGCCAAAAACATTCAGTACTTC	CASSSGLAVSAKNIQYF
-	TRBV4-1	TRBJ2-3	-	TGCGCCAGCAGCCAAGATCCCCCGGTTTCCACAGATACGCAGTATTTT	CASSQDPPVSTDTQYF